The T cell receptor beta chain under discussion was sequenced for a study of T cells in Graves' hyperthyroidism and ophthalmopathy. About the research overall: Peripheral blood draws took place at initial diagnosis, ahead of any treatment.

Researchers took RNA transcripts and amplified the TCR beta CDR3 regions from them. The HTBI primer set drove a first-round RT-PCR of the TCR CDR3. From the multiplex PCR reads, TCRdb called clonotypes with MiXCR, one entry per CDR3 protein. This repertoire shows approximately 430,000 distinct CDR3 sequences, under 15% found once; its top ten account for 13%. Ophthalmopathy patients all had a Clinical Activity Score of at least 3, a NOSPECS grade of at least 4 and disease under 3 months old. Notes on this clonotype: No antigen is known for it.

The CDR3 sequence is 15 residues long. Trimming stripped 6 bases from V and 1 base from J, with 13 bases between. General observations from the study: Ophthalmopathy prediction by the model preceded onset by a median about 6.8 months. Most clonotypes expanded in the thyroid (above 0.001) were also present in blood.

The sample comprised blood. The chain is built from TRBV12-3 or TRBV12-4 and TRBJ1-5, with D uncertain. The sequence was collected from a man aged 18 to 29 with Graves' ophthalmopathy. Here the CDR3 reads CASRVNDRSNQPQHF. CDR3 nucleotide sequence: TGTGCCAGCAGGGTAAATGATAGGAGCAATCAGCCCCAGCATTTT.